This T cell receptor (beta chain) stems from a study of blood T cell repertoires in COVID-19. Method: immunoSEQ multiplex PCR; TCRdb's copy keeps in-frame clones and lacks some. The repertoire holds about 230,000 clones, with roughly 88% as singletons. The clonotype comes from a woman in her twenties or thirties who had been exposed to COVID-19. Specimen: PBMCs or T cells enriched from blood (not recorded which).

The CDR3 reads CASSGRQVNYGYTF. CDR3 coding DNA: TGTGCCAGCAGCGGGCGACAGGTGAACTATGGCTACACCTTC. The rearrangement uses TRBV7-9 and TRBJ1-2; the D gene is possibly TRBD1 (6 bases). Trimming shortened V by 5 bases and J by 2 bases, and 12 bases separated the two germline ends. The CDR3 runs to 14 residues. Germline V gene data show CDR1 as SEHNR and CDR2 as FQNEAQ (reference sequence).